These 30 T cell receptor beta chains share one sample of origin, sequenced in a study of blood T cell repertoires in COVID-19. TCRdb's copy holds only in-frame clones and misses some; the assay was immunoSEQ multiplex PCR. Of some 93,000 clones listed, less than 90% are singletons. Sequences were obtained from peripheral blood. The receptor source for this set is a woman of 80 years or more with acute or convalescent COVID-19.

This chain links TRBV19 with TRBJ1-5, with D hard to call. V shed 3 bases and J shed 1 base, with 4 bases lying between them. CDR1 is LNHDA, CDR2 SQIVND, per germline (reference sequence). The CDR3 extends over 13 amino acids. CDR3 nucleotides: TGTGCCAGTAGTATCGAGAGCAATCAGCCCCAGCATTTT. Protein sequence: CASSIESNQPQHF.

The CDR3 DNA sequence: TGTGCCAGCAGAAGCGACCGATATCAGCCCCAGCATTTT. This encodes CASRSDRYQPQHF. The chain employs TRBV12-3 or TRBV12-4 and TRBJ1-5, with D hard to call. The ends were cut back, 6 bases at V and 5 bases at J, with 11 bases in the middle. The CDR3 runs 13 residues.

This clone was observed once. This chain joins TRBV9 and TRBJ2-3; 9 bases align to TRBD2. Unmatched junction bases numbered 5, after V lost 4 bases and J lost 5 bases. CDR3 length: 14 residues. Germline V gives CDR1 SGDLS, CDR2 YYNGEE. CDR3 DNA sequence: TGTGCCAGCAGCTTTAGCGGGGGAAAAGATACGCAGTATTTT. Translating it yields CASSFSGGKDTQYF.

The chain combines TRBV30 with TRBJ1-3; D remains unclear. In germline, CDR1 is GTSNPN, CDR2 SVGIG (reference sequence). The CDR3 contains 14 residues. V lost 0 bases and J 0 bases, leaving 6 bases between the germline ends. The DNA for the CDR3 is TGTGCCTGGAGTGTCGAGAGCTCTGGAAACACCATATATTTT. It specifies CAWSVESSGNTIYF.

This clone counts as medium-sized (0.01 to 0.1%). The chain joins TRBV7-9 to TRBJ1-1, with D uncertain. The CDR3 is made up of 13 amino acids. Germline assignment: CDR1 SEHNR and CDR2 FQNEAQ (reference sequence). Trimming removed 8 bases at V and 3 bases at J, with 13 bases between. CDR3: CASDFTLDTEAFF. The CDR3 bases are TGTGCCAGCGATTTTACTCTGGACACTGAAGCTTTCTTT. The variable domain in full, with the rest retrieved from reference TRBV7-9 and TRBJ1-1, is DTGVSQNPRHKITKRGQNVTFRCDPISEHNRLYWYRQTLGQGPEFLTYFQNEAQLEKSRLLSDRFSAERPKGSFSTLEIQRTEQGDSAMYLCASDFTLDTEAFFGQGTRLTVV.

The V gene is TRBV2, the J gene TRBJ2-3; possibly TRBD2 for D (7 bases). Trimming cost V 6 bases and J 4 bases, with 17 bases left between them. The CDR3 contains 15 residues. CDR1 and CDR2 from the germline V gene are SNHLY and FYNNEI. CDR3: CASRARGGGPDTQYF. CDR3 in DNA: TGTGCCAGCAGGGCCCGGGGCGGGGGCCCAGATACGCAGTATTTT. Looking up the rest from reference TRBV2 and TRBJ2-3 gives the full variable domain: EPEVTQTPSHQVTQMGQEVILRCVPISNHLYFYWYRQILGQKVEFLVSFYNNEISEKSEIFDDQFSVERPDGSNFTLKIRSTKLEDSAMYFCASRARGGGPDTQYFGPGTRLTVL.

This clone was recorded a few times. This CDR3 reads CASSPEPTGWGTEAFF. The CDR3 coding sequence is TGTGCCAGCAGCCCTGAGCCGACAGGGTGGGGCACTGAAGCTTTCTTT. The chain employs TRBV5-4 and TRBJ1-1, with 7 bases that match TRBD1. From germline, CDR1 is SGHNT and CDR2 YYREEE (reference sequence). The CDR3 consists of 16 residues. V was pared by 4 bases and J by 4 bases, with 13 bases of the junction left unmatched.

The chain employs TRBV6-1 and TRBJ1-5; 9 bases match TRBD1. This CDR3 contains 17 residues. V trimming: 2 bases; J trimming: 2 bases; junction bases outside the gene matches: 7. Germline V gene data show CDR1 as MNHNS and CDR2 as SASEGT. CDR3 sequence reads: CASSEMGQGLGNQPQHF. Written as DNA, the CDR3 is TGTGCCAGCAGTGAAATGGGACAGGGTTTAGGCAATCAGCCCCAGCATTTT.

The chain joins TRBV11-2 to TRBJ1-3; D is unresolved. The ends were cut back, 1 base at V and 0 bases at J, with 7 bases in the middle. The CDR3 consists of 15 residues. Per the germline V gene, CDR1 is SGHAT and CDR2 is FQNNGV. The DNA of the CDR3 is TGTGCCAGCAGCTTAGCATTAGTCTCTGGAAACACCATATATTTT. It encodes CASSLALVSGNTIYF.

CDR3 loop: CASRQGPYEQYF. Written as DNA, the CDR3 is TGTGCCAGTAGACAGGGGCCGTACGAGCAGTACTTC. The gene calls are TRBV19 and TRBJ2-7, with 7 bases that match TRBD1. This CDR3 contains 12 residues. The germline CDR1 and CDR2 sequences are LNHDA and SQIVND (reference sequence). V shed 6 bases and J 4 bases; nucleotides not matched to a gene: 3.

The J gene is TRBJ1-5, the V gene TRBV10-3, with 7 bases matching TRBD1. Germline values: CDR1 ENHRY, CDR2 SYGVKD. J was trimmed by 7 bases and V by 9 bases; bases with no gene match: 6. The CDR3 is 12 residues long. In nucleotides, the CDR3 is TGTGCCATTAGGGACAGTGACCAGCCCCAGCATTTT. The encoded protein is CAIRDSDQPQHF.

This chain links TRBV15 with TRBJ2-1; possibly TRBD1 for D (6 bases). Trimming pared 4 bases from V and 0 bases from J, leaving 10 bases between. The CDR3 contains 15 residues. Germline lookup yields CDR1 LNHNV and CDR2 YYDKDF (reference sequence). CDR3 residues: CATSTRGGSYNEQFF. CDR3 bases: TGTGCCACCAGCACTCGAGGGGGCTCCTACAATGAGCAGTTCTTC.

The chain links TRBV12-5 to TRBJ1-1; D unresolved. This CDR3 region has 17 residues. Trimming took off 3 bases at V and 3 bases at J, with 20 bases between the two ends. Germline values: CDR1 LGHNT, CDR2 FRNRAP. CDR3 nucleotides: TGTGCTAGTGGTTTCAACCCCGGACTCCCCGGATACACTGAAGCTTTCTTT. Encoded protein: CASGFNPGLPGYTEAFF.

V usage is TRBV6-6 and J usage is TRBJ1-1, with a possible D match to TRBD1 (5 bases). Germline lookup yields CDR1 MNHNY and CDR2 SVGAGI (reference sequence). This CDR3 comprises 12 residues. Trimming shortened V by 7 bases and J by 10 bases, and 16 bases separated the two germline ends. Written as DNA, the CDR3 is TGTGCCAGCAACCTATCCCCCGGGGGAGCTTTCTTT. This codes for CASNLSPGGAFF.

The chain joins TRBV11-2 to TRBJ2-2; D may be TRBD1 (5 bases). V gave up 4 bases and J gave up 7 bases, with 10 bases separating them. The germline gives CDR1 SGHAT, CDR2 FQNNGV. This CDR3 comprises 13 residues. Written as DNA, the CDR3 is TGTGCCAGCAGCTCCTCAGGGAACGGGGAGCTGTTTTTT. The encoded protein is CASSSSGNGELFF.

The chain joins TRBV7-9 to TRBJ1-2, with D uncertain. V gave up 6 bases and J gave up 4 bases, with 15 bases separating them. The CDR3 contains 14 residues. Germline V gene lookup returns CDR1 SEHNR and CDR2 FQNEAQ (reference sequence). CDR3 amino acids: CASRLTQDSYGYTF. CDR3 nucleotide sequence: TGTGCCAGCAGACTTACTCAGGACTCCTATGGCTACACCTTC.

CDR3 nucleotides: TGTGCCAGCAGCGCGACAGGGAGAGCAGATACGCAGTATTTT. Amino acid sequence: CASSATGRADTQYF. The J gene is TRBJ2-3, the V gene TRBV9, with 7 bases that match TRBD1. CDR3 size: 14 residues. Trimming removed 3 bases from V and 4 bases from J; junction bases left unmatched: 5. CDR1 and CDR2 from the germline V gene are SGDLS and YYNGEE.

The CDR3 DNA is TGTGCCATCAGTGAGTCTGTCGGGACTAGCGGGTTAGAGACCCAGTACTTC. It yields the protein CAISESVGTSGLETQYF. The genes are TRBV10-3 and TRBJ2-5, with 12 bases fitting TRBD2. Germline values: CDR1 ENHRY, CDR2 SYGVKD. With V trimmed by 0 bases and J by 4 bases, 6 bases remained unmatched. This CDR3 comprises 17 residues.

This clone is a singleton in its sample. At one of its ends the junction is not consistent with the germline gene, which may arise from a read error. Here the CDR3 DNA reads TGTGCCAGCAGGGGACAGGGCGACAATTCACCCTTCCACTTT. It translates to CASRGQGDNSPFHF. This rearrangement joins TRBV27 to TRBJ1-6, with 9 positions matching TRBD1. Germline V lookup: CDR1 MNHEY, CDR2 SMNVEV (reference sequence). This CDR3 has 14 residues.

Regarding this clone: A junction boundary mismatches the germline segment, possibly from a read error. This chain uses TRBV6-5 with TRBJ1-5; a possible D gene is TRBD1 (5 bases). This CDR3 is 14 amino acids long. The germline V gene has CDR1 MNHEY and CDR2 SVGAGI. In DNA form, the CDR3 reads TGTGCCAGCAGTGACTCCGGGGGAAATCAGCCCCAGCATTTT. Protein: CASSDSGGNQPQHF.

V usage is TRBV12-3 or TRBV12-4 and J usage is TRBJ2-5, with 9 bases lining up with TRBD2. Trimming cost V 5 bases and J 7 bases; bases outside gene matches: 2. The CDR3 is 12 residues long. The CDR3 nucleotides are TGTGCCAGCAGTCCAGCGGGGGGGACCCAGTACTTC. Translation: CASSPAGGTQYF.

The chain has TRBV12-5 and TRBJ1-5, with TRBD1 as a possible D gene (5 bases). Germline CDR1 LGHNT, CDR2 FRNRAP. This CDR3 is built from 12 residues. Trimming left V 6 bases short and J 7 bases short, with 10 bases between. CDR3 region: CASGGGGQPQHF. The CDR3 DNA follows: TGTGCTAGTGGGGGGGGAGGGCAGCCCCAGCATTTT.

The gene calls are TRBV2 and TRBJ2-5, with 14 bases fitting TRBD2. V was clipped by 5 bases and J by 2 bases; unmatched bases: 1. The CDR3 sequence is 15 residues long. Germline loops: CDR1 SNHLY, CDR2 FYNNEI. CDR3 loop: CASSRLAGGQETQYF. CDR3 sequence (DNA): TGTGCCAGCAGTCGACTAGCGGGGGGGCAAGAGACCCAGTACTTC.

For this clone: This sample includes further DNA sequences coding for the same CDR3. DNA for the CDR3: TGTGCCAGCAGCCAAGATCGGGAGACCCAGTACTTC. Encoded protein: CASSQDRETQYF. V and J are TRBV3-1 (or the pseudogene TRBV3-2) and TRBJ2-5; D gene unclear. Germline CDR1 LGHDT, CDR2 YNNKEL (reference sequence). Trimming left V 0 bases short and J 5 bases short, with 4 bases between. The CDR3 spans 12 residues.

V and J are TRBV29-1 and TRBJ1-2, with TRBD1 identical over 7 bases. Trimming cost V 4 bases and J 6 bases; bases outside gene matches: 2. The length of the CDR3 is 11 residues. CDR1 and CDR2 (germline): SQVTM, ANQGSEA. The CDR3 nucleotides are TGCAGCGTTGCCGACAGGGATGGCTACACCTTC. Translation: CSVADRDGYTF.

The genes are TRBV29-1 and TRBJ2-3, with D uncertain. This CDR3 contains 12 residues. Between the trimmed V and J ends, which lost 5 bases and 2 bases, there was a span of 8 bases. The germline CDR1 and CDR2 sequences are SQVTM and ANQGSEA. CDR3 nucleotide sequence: TGCAGCGTTTATTACTCCACAGATACGCAGTATTTT. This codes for CSVYYSTDTQYF.

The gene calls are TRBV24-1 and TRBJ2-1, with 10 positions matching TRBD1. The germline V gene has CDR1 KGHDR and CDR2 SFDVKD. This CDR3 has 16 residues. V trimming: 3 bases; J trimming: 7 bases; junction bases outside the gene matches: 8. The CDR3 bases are TGTGCCACCAGTGATCCTGACAGGGGGCGAGAGAATGAGCAGTTCTTC. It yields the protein CATSDPDRGRENEQFF.

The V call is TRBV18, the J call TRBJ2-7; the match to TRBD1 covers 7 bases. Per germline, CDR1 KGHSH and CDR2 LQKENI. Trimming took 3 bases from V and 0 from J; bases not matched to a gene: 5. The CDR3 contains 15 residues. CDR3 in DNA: TGTGCCAGCTCACCCCAGACAGGGAGCTCCTACGAGCAGTACTTC. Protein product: CASSPQTGSSYEQYF.

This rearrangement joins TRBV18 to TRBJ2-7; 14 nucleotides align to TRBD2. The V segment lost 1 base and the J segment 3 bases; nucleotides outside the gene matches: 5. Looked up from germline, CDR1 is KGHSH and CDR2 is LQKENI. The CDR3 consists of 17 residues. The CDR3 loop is CASSPRRLAGGYYEQYF. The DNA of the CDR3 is TGTGCCAGCTCACCACGCAGACTAGCGGGGGGGTACTACGAGCAGTACTTC.

The CDR3 is CASSFPDFSYEQYF. The CDR3 DNA follows: TGTGCCAGCAGTTTTCCGGACTTCTCCTACGAGCAGTACTTC. The gene calls are TRBV6-2 or TRBV6-3 and TRBJ2-7, with D perhaps TRBD2 (5 bases). The germline V gene has CDR1 MNHEY and CDR2 SVGEGT. Trimming removed 4 bases at V and 0 bases at J, with 10 bases between. This CDR3 has 14 amino acids.